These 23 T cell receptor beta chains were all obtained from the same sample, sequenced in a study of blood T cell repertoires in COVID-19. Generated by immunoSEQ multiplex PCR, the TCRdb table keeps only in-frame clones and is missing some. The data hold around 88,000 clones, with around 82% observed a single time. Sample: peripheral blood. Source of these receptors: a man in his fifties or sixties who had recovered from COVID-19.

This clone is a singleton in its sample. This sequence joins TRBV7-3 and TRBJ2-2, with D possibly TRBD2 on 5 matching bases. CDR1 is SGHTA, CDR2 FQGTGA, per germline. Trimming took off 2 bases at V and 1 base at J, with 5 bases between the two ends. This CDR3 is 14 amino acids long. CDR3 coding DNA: TGTGCCAGCAGCTTAGGAGGGAACACCGGGGAGCTGTTTTTT. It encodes CASSLGGNTGELFF. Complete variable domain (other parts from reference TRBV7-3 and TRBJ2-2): GAGVSQTPSNKVTEKGKYVELRCDPISGHTALYWYRQSLGQGPEFLIYFQGTGAADDSGLPNDRFFAVRPEGSVSTLKIQRTERGDSAVYLCASSLGGNTGELFFGEGSRLTVL.

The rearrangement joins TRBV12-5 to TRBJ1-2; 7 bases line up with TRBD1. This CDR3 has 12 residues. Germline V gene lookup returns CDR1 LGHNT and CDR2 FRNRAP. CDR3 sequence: CACTGDPYGYTF. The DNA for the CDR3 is TGTGCATGTACAGGGGATCCCTATGGCTACACCTTC.

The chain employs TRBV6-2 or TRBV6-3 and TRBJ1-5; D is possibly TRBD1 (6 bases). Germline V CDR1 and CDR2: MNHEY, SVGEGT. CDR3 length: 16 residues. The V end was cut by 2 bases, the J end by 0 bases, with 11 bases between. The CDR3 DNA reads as TGTGCCAGCAGTTACCCGGACAGCCCTAGCAATCAGCCCCAGCATTTT. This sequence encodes CASSYPDSPSNQPQHF.

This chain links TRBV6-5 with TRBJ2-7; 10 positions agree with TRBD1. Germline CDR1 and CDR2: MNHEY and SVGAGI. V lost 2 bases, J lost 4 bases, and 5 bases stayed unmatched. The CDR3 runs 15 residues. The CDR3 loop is CASSYDLDRGYEQYF. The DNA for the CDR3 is TGTGCCAGCAGTTACGATCTGGACAGGGGGTACGAGCAGTACTTC.

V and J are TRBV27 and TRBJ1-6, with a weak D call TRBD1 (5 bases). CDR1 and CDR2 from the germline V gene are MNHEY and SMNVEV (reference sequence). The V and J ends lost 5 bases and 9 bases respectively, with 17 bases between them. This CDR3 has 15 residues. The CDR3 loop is CASSPLGVRGSPLHF. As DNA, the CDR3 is TGTGCCAGCAGTCCCTTAGGCGTTAGGGGTTCACCCCTCCACTTT.

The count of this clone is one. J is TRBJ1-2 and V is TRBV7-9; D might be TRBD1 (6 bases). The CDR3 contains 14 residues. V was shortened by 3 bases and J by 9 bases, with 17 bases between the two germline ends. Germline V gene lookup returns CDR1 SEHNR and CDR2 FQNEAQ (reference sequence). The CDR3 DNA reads TGTGCCAGCAGCTTTGATGTACAGGGTGGGAGCTACACCTTC. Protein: CASSFDVQGGSYTF.

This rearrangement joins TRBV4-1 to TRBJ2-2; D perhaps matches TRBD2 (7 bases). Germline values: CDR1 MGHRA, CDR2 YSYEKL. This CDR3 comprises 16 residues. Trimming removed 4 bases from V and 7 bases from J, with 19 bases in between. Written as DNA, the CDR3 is TGCGCCAGCAGCCCCTACGATAGGGGGGGAGGCGGGGAGCTGTTTTTT. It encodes CASSPYDRGGGGELFF.

The CDR3 nucleotides are TGTGCCAGTAGGTCGAGAACAGATACGCAGTATTTT. Amino acid sequence: CASRSRTDTQYF. This chain links TRBV19 with TRBJ2-3; D call uncertain. Looked up from germline, CDR1 is LNHDA and CDR2 is SQIVND (reference sequence). The CDR3 is made up of 12 amino acids. The V and J ends lost 6 bases and 3 bases respectively, with 7 bases between them.

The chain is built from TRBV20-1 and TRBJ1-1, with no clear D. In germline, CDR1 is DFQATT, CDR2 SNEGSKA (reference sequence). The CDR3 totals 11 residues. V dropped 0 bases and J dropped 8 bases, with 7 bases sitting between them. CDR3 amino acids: CSARELREAFF. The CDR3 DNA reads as TGCAGTGCTAGAGAGCTGAGAGAAGCTTTCTTT.

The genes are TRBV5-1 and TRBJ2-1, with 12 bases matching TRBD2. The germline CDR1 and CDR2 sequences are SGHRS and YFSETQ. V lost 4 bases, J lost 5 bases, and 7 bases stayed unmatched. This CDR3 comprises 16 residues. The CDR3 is CASSLLTSGGHNEQFF. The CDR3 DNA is TGCGCCAGCAGCCTCCTGACTAGCGGGGGCCACAATGAGCAGTTCTTC.

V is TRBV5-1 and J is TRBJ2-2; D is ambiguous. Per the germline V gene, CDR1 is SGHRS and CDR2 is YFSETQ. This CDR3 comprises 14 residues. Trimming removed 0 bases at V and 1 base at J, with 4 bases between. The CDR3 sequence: CASSLDGNTGELFF. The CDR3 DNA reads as TGCGCCAGCAGCTTGGACGGGAACACCGGGGAGCTGTTTTTT.

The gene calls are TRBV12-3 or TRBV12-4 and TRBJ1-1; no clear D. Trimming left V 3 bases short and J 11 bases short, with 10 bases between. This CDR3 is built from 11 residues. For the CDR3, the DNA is TGTGCCAGCAGTTTGCGGGAGCAGGCTTTCTTT. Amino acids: CASSLREQAFF.

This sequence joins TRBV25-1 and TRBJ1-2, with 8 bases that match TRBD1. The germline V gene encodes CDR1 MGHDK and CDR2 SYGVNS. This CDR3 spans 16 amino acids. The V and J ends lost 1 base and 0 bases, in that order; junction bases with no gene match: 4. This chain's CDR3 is CASSESGTGANYGYTF. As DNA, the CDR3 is TGTGCCAGCAGTGAATCCGGGACAGGCGCTAACTATGGCTACACCTTC.

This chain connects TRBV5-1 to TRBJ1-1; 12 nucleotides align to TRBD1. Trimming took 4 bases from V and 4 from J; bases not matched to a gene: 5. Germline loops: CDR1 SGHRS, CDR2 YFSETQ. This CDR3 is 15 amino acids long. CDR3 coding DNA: TGCGCCAGCAGCAAAGGGACAGGGGGCTTCACTGAAGCTTTCTTT. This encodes CASSKGTGGFTEAFF.

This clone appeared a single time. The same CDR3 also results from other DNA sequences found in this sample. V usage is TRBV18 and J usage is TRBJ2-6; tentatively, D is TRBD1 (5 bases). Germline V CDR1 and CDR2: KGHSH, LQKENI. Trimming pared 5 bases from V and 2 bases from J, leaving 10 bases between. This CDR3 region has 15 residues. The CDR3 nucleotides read TGTGCCAGCTCATTAGACAGTCCTGGGGCCAACGTCCTGACTTTC. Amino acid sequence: CASSLDSPGANVLTF.

The DNA of the CDR3 is TGTGCCAGCAGGACAGGCTTGATCGGCGAGCAGTACTTC. Protein: CASRTGLIGEQYF. This chain joins TRBV3-1 (or the pseudogene TRBV3-2) and TRBJ2-7; D is perhaps TRBD1 (6 bases). The germline CDR1 and CDR2 sequences are LGHDT and YNNKEL (reference sequence). The V end lost 6 bases, the J end lost 6 bases, and 15 bases lay between the germline ends. The CDR3 contains 13 residues.

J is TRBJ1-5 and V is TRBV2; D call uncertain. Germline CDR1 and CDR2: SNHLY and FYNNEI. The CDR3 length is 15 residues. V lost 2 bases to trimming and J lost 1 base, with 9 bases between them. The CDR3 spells CASSEYARSNQPQHF. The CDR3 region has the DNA TGTGCCAGCAGTGAATACGCCAGGAGCAATCAGCCCCAGCATTTT.

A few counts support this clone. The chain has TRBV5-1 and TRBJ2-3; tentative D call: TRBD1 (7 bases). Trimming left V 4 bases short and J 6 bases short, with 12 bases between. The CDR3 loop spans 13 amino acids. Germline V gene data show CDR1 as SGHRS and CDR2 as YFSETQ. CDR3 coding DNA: TGCGCCAGCAGCGTGGAGGGGGCGGATACGCAGTATTTT. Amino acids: CASSVEGADTQYF.

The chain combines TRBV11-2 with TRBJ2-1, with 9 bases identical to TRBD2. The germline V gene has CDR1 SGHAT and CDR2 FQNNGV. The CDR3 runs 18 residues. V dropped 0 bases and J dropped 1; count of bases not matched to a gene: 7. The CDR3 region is CASSLETAGGESYNEQFF. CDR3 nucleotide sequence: TGTGCCAGCAGCTTAGAAACGGCGGGGGGGGAGTCCTACAATGAGCAGTTCTTC.

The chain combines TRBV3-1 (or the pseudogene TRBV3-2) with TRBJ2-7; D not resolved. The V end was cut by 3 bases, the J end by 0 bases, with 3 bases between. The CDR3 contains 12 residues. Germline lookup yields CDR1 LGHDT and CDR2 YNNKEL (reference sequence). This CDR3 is CASSHLSYEQYF. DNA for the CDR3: TGTGCCAGCAGCCACCTCTCCTACGAGCAGTACTTC.

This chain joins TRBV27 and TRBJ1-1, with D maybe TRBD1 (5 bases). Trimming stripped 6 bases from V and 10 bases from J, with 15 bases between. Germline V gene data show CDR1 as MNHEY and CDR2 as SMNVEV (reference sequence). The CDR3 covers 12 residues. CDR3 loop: CASRGLGGIAFF. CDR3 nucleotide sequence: TGTGCCAGCAGGGGACTCGGAGGGATAGCTTTCTTT.

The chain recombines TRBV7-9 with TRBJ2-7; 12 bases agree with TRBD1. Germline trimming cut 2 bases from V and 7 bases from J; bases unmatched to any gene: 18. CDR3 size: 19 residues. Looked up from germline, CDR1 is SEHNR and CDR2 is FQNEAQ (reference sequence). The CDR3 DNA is TGTGCCAGCAGCTTATCTGCGCTTATGGGGACAGGGGGCGCGGAGGAGCAGTACTTC. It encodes CASSLSALMGTGGAEEQYF.

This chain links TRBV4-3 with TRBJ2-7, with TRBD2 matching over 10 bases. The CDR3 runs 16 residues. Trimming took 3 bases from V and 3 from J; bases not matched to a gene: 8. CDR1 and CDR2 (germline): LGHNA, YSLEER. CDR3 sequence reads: CASSHQAGLASYEQYF. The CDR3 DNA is TGCGCCAGCAGCCACCAAGCGGGACTAGCGAGCTACGAGCAGTACTTC.